The 18 T cell receptor beta chains listed next were all sequenced from one sample in a study of blood T cell repertoires in COVID-19. Method: immunoSEQ multiplex PCR; TCRdb's copy keeps in-frame clones and lacks some. This table has more than 250,000 clones, more than 70% appearing once. Sequencing was done on a sample of peripheral blood. These receptors were collected from a woman between 45 and 60 years old with acute or convalescent COVID-19.

This chain links TRBV5-1 with TRBJ2-6, with D possibly TRBD1 on 6 matching bases. V lost 2 bases and J lost 8, with 11 bases in between. The CDR3 loop spans 14 amino acids. The germline gives CDR1 SGHRS, CDR2 YFSETQ. The CDR3 DNA reads as TGCGCCAGCAGCTTCTACAGGGCGACCAACGTCCTGACTTTC. It translates to CASSFYRATNVLTF.

The chain recombines TRBV24-1 with TRBJ2-2; D perhaps matches TRBD1 (6 bases). The CDR3 is made up of 17 amino acids. Germline loops: CDR1 KGHDR, CDR2 SFDVKD. Trimming cost V 3 bases and J 6 bases, with 19 bases left between them. CDR3 loop: CATSDATNYREPGELFF. CDR3 DNA: TGTGCCACCAGTGATGCGACAAACTACAGGGAACCCGGGGAGCTGTTTTTT.

A single count supports this clone. The rearrangement uses TRBV7-8 and TRBJ2-3; 10 bases map to TRBD1. CDR3 size: 17 residues. V lost 1 base, J lost 4 bases, and 8 bases stayed unmatched. CDR1 is SGHVS and CDR2 is FQNEAQ in the germline V gene. The CDR3 coding sequence is TGTGCCAGCAGCTTAGGTATCGTGACAGGGGGCTCAGATACGCAGTATTTT. It encodes CASSLGIVTGGSDTQYF.

V gene TRBV7-8 combines with J gene TRBJ2-3; D possibly corresponds to TRBD2 (6 bases). Deletions cut 4 bases from V and 2 bases from J, with 22 bases between. This CDR3 has 18 amino acids. CDR1 and CDR2 from the germline V gene are SGHVS and FQNEAQ. The CDR3 loop reads CASSSTRGAGTFTDTQYF. Written as DNA, the CDR3 is TGTGCCAGCAGCTCAACAAGGGGAGCGGGCACCTTCACAGATACGCAGTATTTT.

The chain's CDR3 is CASSLDWLSPLHF. CDR3 DNA sequence: TGTGCCAGCAGCTTGGATTGGCTTTCACCCCTCCACTTT. The genes are TRBV5-6 and TRBJ1-6; D ambiguous. CDR3 size: 13 residues. Between the trimmed V and J ends, which lost 0 bases and 9 bases, there was a span of 7 bases. Germline-derived CDR1 and CDR2 are SGHDT and YYEEEE.

The chain combines TRBV4-2 with TRBJ2-7; 8 nucleotides line up with TRBD1. The CDR3 length is 18 residues. Trimming at V came to 1 base and at J to 2 bases, leaving 13 bases not matched to a gene. The germline CDR1 and CDR2 sequences are LGHNA and YNFKEQ. The CDR3 loop is CASSQVPTWTGIPYEQYF. In nucleotides, the CDR3 is TGTGCCAGCAGCCAAGTCCCTACCTGGACAGGGATCCCCTACGAGCAGTACTTC.

The V and J genes are TRBV7-8 and TRBJ2-3; TRBD2 matches at 9 bases. Unmatched junction bases numbered 5, after V lost 7 bases and J lost 3 bases. The CDR3 loop spans 14 amino acids. CDR1 SGHVS and CDR2 FQNEAQ come from the germline V gene. CDR3 nucleotide sequence: TGTGCCAGCACCATAGCGGGAGTAACAGATACGCAGTATTTT. The encoded protein is CASTIAGVTDTQYF.

The V gene is TRBV24-1, the J gene TRBJ2-2, with 8 bases that match TRBD1. Trimming removed 1 base from V and 9 bases from J; junction bases left unmatched: 15. This CDR3 is built from 18 residues. The germline V gene has CDR1 KGHDR and CDR2 SFDVKD. The CDR3 coding sequence is TGTGCCACCAGTGATTTCGGTCAGGGGGCAAGGGGGCACCGGGAGCTGTTTTTT. Its protein is CATSDFGQGARGHRELFF.

This chain uses TRBV2 with TRBJ1-5; D is unclear. CDR3 size: 17 residues. Germline V lookup: CDR1 SNHLY, CDR2 FYNNEI. V shed 3 bases and J shed 0 bases, with 15 bases lying between them. The CDR3 protein is CASSDPSEGDSNQPQHF. CDR3 DNA sequence: TGTGCCAGCAGTGACCCCAGCGAAGGAGATAGCAATCAGCCCCAGCATTTT.

The V and J genes are TRBV6-5 and TRBJ2-7; weak D call: TRBD2 (6 bases). The CDR3 loop spans 13 amino acids. Per germline, CDR1 MNHEY and CDR2 SVGAGI. V was trimmed by 7 bases and J by 0 bases, leaving 10 bases between them. The CDR3 DNA is TGTGCCAGCACCAAAGCGGGCTCCTACGAGCAGTACTTC. The encoded protein is CASTKAGSYEQYF.

This clone was found once. The rearrangement uses TRBV18 and TRBJ1-1, with 9 bases aligning to TRBD1. The ends lost 3 bases at V and 4 bases at J; junction bases unmatched: 6. Germline values: CDR1 KGHSH, CDR2 LQKENI. This CDR3 has 15 residues. The CDR3 bases are TGTGCCAGCTCACCCGGACAGGGGTTCGGCACTGAAGCTTTCTTT. Residues: CASSPGQGFGTEAFF.

The chain is built from TRBV7-9 and TRBJ2-3, with 11 nucleotides matching TRBD1. CDR3 length: 16 residues. V trimming: 3 bases; J trimming: 4 bases; junction bases outside the gene matches: 6. Germline CDR1 reads SEHNR; CDR2 reads FQNEAQ (reference sequence). CDR3 sequence (DNA): TGTGCCAGCAGCTTTTCGGGACAGGGGGGGCCAGATACGCAGTATTTT. Its protein product is CASSFSGQGGPDTQYF.

Here the CDR3 DNA reads TGTGCCAGCAGTGACAACAGGGGCGAATTCTCCGATACGCAGTATTTT. This codes for CASSDNRGEFSDTQYF. The rearrangement joins TRBV6-1 to TRBJ2-3, with 7 bases lining up with TRBD1. This CDR3 is built from 16 residues. From germline, CDR1 is MNHNS and CDR2 SASEGT. J gave up 6 bases and V 3 bases, and 12 bases lay outside the gene matches.

The J gene is TRBJ2-7, the V gene TRBV28, with 7 positions matching TRBD1. Trimming cost V 5 bases and J 3 bases; bases outside gene matches: 13. The CDR3 is 16 residues long. Looked up from germline, CDR1 is MDHEN and CDR2 is SYDVKM. This CDR3 reads CASSALRAGGRYEQYF. The CDR3 DNA is TGTGCCAGCAGTGCCCTGCGGGCAGGGGGTCGCTACGAGCAGTACTTC.

This chain uses TRBV27 with TRBJ2-5; D perhaps matches TRBD1 (5 bases). The CDR3 sequence is 14 residues long. Germline assignment: CDR1 MNHEY and CDR2 SMNVEV (reference sequence). The V end was cut by 5 bases, the J end by 1 base, with 11 bases between. The CDR3 DNA is TGTGCCAGCAGTCTCAGACAGACCCAAGAGACCCAGTACTTC. It encodes CASSLRQTQETQYF.

The rearrangement links TRBV7-8 to TRBJ1-6, with D possibly TRBD1 on 6 matching bases. The CDR3 covers 17 residues. Trimming cost V 5 bases and J 8 bases, with 22 bases left between them. Germline lookup yields CDR1 SGHVS and CDR2 FQNEAQ. In nucleotides, the CDR3 is TGTGCCAGCAGCCCCGCCACACAGGGTGATTTAGATTCACCCCTCCACTTT. This encodes CASSPATQGDLDSPLHF.

The rearrangement joins TRBV5-4 to TRBJ2-5, with D hard to call. V was trimmed by 2 bases and J by 2 bases, leaving 7 bases between them. The CDR3 sequence is 13 residues long. The germline gives CDR1 SGHNT, CDR2 YYREEE (reference sequence). Here the CDR3 DNA reads TGTGCCAGCAGCTTCGGTCTGCAAGAGACCCAGTACTTC. Protein: CASSFGLQETQYF.

This rearrangement joins TRBV6-5 to TRBJ2-7; 7 bases are a match to TRBD2. Germline CDR1 is MNHEY and CDR2 is SVGAGI. The junction had 5 bases not matched to a gene; V was cut back by 6 bases and J by 0 bases. CDR3 length: 14 amino acids. The DNA of the CDR3 is TGTGCCAGCAGACTAGCGAGTAGCTCCTACGAGCAGTACTTC. Its translation: CASRLASSSYEQYF.